These 29 T cell receptor beta chains share one sample of origin, sequenced in a study of blood T cell repertoires in COVID-19. The table came from immunoSEQ multiplex PCR; TCRdb's copy has only in-frame clones and leaves some out. Found here are 60,000 or so clones, roughly four fifths of them singletons; the top ten hold roughly 3.9%. Input material: peripheral blood. The receptors were sampled from a man between 60 and 75 years old with acute or convalescent COVID-19.

This clone was detected only a few times. V gene TRBV24-1 combines with J gene TRBJ2-5, with 9 bases matching TRBD2. Germline-derived CDR1 and CDR2 are KGHDR and SFDVKD. The CDR3 spans 13 residues. Germline trimming cut 6 bases from V and 5 bases from J; bases unmatched to any gene: 3. The CDR3 DNA reads as TGTGCCACCAGTCCTAGCGGGGCGGAGACCCAGTACTTC. Amino acid sequence: CATSPSGAETQYF.

The chain carries TRBV5-1 and TRBJ1-1; weak D call: TRBD1 (5 bases). CDR1 and CDR2 from the germline V gene are SGHRS and YFSETQ. The V end lost 0 bases, the J end lost 1 base, and 13 bases lay between the germline ends. The CDR3 consists of 16 residues. DNA for the CDR3: TGCGCCAGCAGCTTGGAAAAGGGCGGGGGGAACACTGAAGCTTTCTTT. It is translated as CASSLEKGGGNTEAFF. Full variable domain (missing parts from reference TRBV5-1 and TRBJ1-1): KAGVTQTPRYLIKTRGQQVTLSCSPISGHRSVSWYQQTPGQGLQFLFEYFSETQRNKGNFPGRFSGRQFSNSRSEMNVSTLELGDSALYLCASSLEKGGGNTEAFFGQGTRLTVV.

The rearrangement joins TRBV5-1 to TRBJ2-7; 7 nucleotides agree with TRBD1. CDR1 SGHRS and CDR2 YFSETQ come from the germline V gene. V shed 4 bases, J shed 4 bases, and the junction held 5 bases outside the gene matches. The CDR3 spans 13 residues. The CDR3 is CASSIGTAYEQYF. CDR3 in DNA: TGCGCCAGCAGCATCGGGACAGCTTACGAGCAGTACTTC.

This clone was recorded only once. The rearrangement uses TRBV24-1 and TRBJ2-1; 9 bases align to TRBD1. The CDR3 is made up of 16 amino acids. V was clipped by 4 bases and J by 5 bases; unmatched bases: 8. The germline V gene has CDR1 KGHDR and CDR2 SFDVKD. The CDR3 spells CATSERPGQGNNEQFF. The DNA for the CDR3 is TGTGCCACCAGTGAGCGGCCGGGACAGGGTAACAATGAGCAGTTCTTC.

The rearrangement joins TRBV18 to TRBJ1-2; D ambiguous. V was clipped by 4 bases and J by 4 bases, with 16 bases between them. This CDR3 is 15 amino acids long. Germline V gene sequence: CDR1 KGHSH, CDR2 LQKENI. CDR3 nucleotide sequence: TGTGCCAGCTCACGCGACTCCGGATGGTCCTATGGCTACACCTTC. Residues: CASSRDSGWSYGYTF.

The V and J genes are TRBV5-1 and TRBJ2-1; tentatively, D is TRBD1 (6 bases). Germline V gene sequence: CDR1 SGHRS, CDR2 YFSETQ. CDR3 size: 14 residues. V lost 0 bases and J 6 bases, leaving 10 bases between the germline ends. The CDR3 sequence: CASSLVLRGNEQFF. CDR3 in DNA: TGCGCCAGCAGCTTGGTGCTCAGGGGCAATGAGCAGTTCTTC.

V is TRBV12-5 and J is TRBJ2-2; D is possibly TRBD2 (5 bases). This CDR3 spans 16 amino acids. Germline CDR1 LGHNT, CDR2 FRNRAP. V gave up 5 bases and J gave up 3 bases, with 16 bases separating them. The DNA for the CDR3 is TGTGCTAGTGGTCTACCGGCGGGCCACGACACCGGGGAGCTGTTTTTT. This codes for CASGLPAGHDTGELFF.

V and J are TRBV28 and TRBJ2-2; TRBD1 matches at 7 bases. Germline V gene sequence: CDR1 MDHEN, CDR2 SYDVKM. This CDR3 has 13 residues. V lost 11 bases and J lost 4; bases outside the gene matches: 7. The CDR3 reads CACDRVGTGELFF. DNA of the CDR3: TGTGCCTGCGACAGGGTGGGCACCGGGGAGCTGTTTTTT.

The gene calls are TRBV6-5 and TRBJ1-6, with 8 bases aligning to TRBD1. Looked up from germline, CDR1 is MNHEY and CDR2 is SVGAGI. V lost 8 bases to trimming and J lost 7 bases; unmatched junction nucleotides: 7. The CDR3 length is 14 residues. CDR3 coding DNA: TGTGCCAGCTCCGGGACAGGCGCAAATTCACCCCTCCACTTT. Its protein is CASSGTGANSPLHF.

This chain uses TRBV9 with TRBJ1-3; 9 bases are a match to TRBD1. Trimming at V came to 3 bases and at J to 0 bases, leaving 4 bases not matched to a gene. The CDR3 has 16 amino acids. From germline, CDR1 is SGDLS and CDR2 YYNGEE. The CDR3 protein is CASSAGQGSSGNTIYF. CDR3 nucleotide sequence: TGTGCCAGCAGCGCCGGACAGGGGAGCTCTGGAAACACCATATATTTT.

The CDR3 sequence is CASSLPRQVQFHHQPQHF. CDR3 nucleotide sequence: TGTGCCAGCAGTTTACCTAGACAGGTTCAGTTTCACCATCAGCCCCAGCATTTT. V gene TRBV28 combines with J gene TRBJ1-5; D possibly corresponds to TRBD1 (6 bases). Trimming removed 2 bases from V and 5 bases from J, with 22 bases in between. This CDR3 region has 18 residues. From germline, CDR1 is MDHEN and CDR2 SYDVKM.

The chain recombines TRBV9 with TRBJ2-1; 7 nucleotides line up with TRBD1. V lost 4 bases to trimming and J lost 6 bases; unmatched junction nucleotides: 4. The CDR3 sequence is 13 residues long. Germline lookup yields CDR1 SGDLS and CDR2 YYNGEE. The DNA for the CDR3 is TGTGCCAGCAGCACCTCAGGGGGCAATGAGCAGTTCTTC. It translates to CASSTSGGNEQFF.

V usage is TRBV18 and J usage is TRBJ1-1; TRBD1 matches 11 bases. V lost 1 base and J lost 6; bases outside the gene matches: 7. The CDR3 has 16 amino acids. Germline V gene data show CDR1 as KGHSH and CDR2 as LQKENI. In DNA, the CDR3 is TGTGCCAGCTCACCACTAACCAGGACAGGGGGCGCTGAAGCTTTCTTT. It codes for CASSPLTRTGGAEAFF.

The chain joins TRBV29-1 to TRBJ1-2, with no clear D. V lost 0 bases and J 5 bases, leaving 13 bases between the germline ends. This CDR3 has 14 residues. CDR1 and CDR2 (germline): SQVTM, ANQGSEA. CDR3 in amino acids: CSVEDLGGAYGYTF. The CDR3 nucleotides are TGCAGCGTTGAAGATCTTGGTGGAGCTTATGGCTACACCTTC.

V gene TRBV5-5 combines with J gene TRBJ2-2, with D hard to call. Per germline, CDR1 SGHKS and CDR2 YYEKEE (reference sequence). V shed 9 bases and J shed 4 bases, with 10 bases lying between them. CDR3 length equals 12 residues. The chain's CDR3 is CAIHGSTGELFF. Written as DNA, the CDR3 is TGTGCCATTCACGGGTCCACCGGGGAGCTGTTTTTT.

The V and J genes are TRBV15 and TRBJ2-7; 8 bases map to TRBD1. There are 14 residues in the CDR3. The trim removed 4 bases at V and 4 bases at J, leaving 6 bases unmatched. The germline gives CDR1 LNHNV, CDR2 YYDKDF (reference sequence). DNA of the CDR3: TGTGCCACCAGCACCATTACAGGGGGGTACGAGCAGTACTTC. Translation gives CATSTITGGYEQYF.

The genes are TRBV20-1 and TRBJ1-6; D is perhaps TRBD1 (6 bases). The CDR3 spans 14 residues. CDR1 and CDR2 (germline): DFQATT, SNEGSKA (reference sequence). V dropped 3 bases and J dropped 7 bases, with 13 bases sitting between them. The chain's CDR3 is CSASTGPENSPLHF. DNA for the CDR3: TGCAGTGCTAGTACAGGGCCGGAAAATTCACCCCTCCACTTT.

The chain employs TRBV18 and TRBJ2-7; weak D call: TRBD1 (6 bases). Trimming shortened V by 3 bases and J by 0 bases, and 6 bases separated the two germline ends. This CDR3 comprises 13 residues. Germline V gene data show CDR1 as KGHSH and CDR2 as LQKENI. The CDR3 coding sequence is TGTGCCAGCTCACCGGACAGCTCCTACGAGCAGTACTTC. Encoded protein: CASSPDSSYEQYF.

The table lists this clone with a few counts. The rearrangement joins TRBV5-6 to TRBJ2-1; D is possibly TRBD1 (5 bases). V was trimmed by 6 bases and J by 5 bases, leaving 9 bases between them. The CDR3 length is 12 residues. Germline loops: CDR1 SGHDT, CDR2 YYEEEE. CDR3 region: CASIKGNNEQFF. In DNA form, the CDR3 reads TGTGCCAGCATCAAGGGGAACAATGAGCAGTTCTTC. Variable domain in full (rest from reference TRBV5-6 and TRBJ2-1): DAGVTQSPTHLIKTRGQQVTLRCSPKSGHDTVSWYQQALGQGPQFIFQYYEEEERQRGNFPDRFSGHQFPNYSSELNVNALLLGDSALYLCASIKGNNEQFFGPGTRLTVL.

CDR3 residues: CASSYDSGTGELFF. CDR3 sequence (DNA): TGTGCCAGCAGTTACGATAGCGGGACCGGGGAGCTGTTTTTT. The chain uses TRBV6-5 and TRBJ2-2, with 7 bases matching TRBD2. The CDR3 length is 14 residues. Germline assignment: CDR1 MNHEY and CDR2 SVGAGI. V shed 2 bases and J 5 bases; nucleotides not matched to a gene: 2.

The chain has TRBV5-1 and TRBJ2-1; 8 bases map to TRBD1. Germline CDR1 reads SGHRS; CDR2 reads YFSETQ. V gave up 3 bases and J gave up 9 bases; unmatched junction bases: 8. There are 14 residues in the CDR3. CDR3 protein: CASSSTTGAGEQFF. The CDR3 region has the DNA TGCGCCAGCAGCTCAACGACAGGGGCCGGTGAGCAGTTCTTC.

This clone showed up just a few times. This rearrangement joins TRBV9 to TRBJ2-3; D not resolved. In germline, CDR1 is SGDLS, CDR2 YYNGEE. This CDR3 region has 16 residues. V lost 0 bases, J lost 7 bases, and 18 bases lay in between. CDR3 residues: CASSVGAASRMNTQYF. Written as DNA, the CDR3 is TGTGCCAGCAGCGTAGGTGCGGCCTCTAGGATGAATACGCAGTATTTT.

The chain combines TRBV7-9 with TRBJ2-7, with TRBD1 matching over 9 bases. This CDR3 comprises 14 residues. V dropped 10 bases and J dropped 0; count of bases not matched to a gene: 7. Germline values: CDR1 SEHNR, CDR2 FQNEAQ (reference sequence). This chain's CDR3 is CATTRDRDSYEQYF. The CDR3 nucleotides read TGTGCCACTACCAGGGACAGGGACTCCTACGAGCAGTACTTC.

This clone was observed a handful of times. J is TRBJ1-3 and V is TRBV7-6, with a possible D match to TRBD1 (6 bases). There are 16 residues in the CDR3. The germline V gene has CDR1 SGHVS and CDR2 FNYEAQ. V lost 2 bases and J lost 6, with 17 bases in between. DNA for the CDR3: TGTGCCAGCAGCTTACCCGGGGGGGGGCACGAAAACACCATATATTTT. The encoded protein is CASSLPGGGHENTIYF.

The rearrangement links TRBV24-1 to TRBJ2-3, with 15 bases fitting TRBD2. The CDR3 covers 18 residues. Unmatched junction bases numbered 5, after V lost 3 bases and J lost 2 bases. In germline, CDR1 is KGHDR, CDR2 SFDVKD. CDR3 in DNA: TGTGCCACCAGTGATCCCGGGACTAGCGGGGGGTTCACAGATACGCAGTATTTT. Its translation is CATSDPGTSGGFTDTQYF.

This clone was recorded only once. This chain connects TRBV2 to TRBJ1-4; 8 bases align to TRBD1. Germline values: CDR1 SNHLY, CDR2 FYNNEI. The V segment lost 10 bases and the J segment 2 bases; nucleotides outside the gene matches: 6. The CDR3 covers 14 residues. The CDR3, as DNA: TGTGCCACCGCCGGACAGGGCACTAATGAAAAACTGTTTTTT. This translates into CATAGQGTNEKLFF.

The J gene is TRBJ1-3, the V gene TRBV19; D not resolved. There are 15 residues in the CDR3. Trimming left V 4 bases short and J 0 bases short, with 10 bases between. Germline CDR1 is LNHDA and CDR2 is SQIVND (reference sequence). The CDR3, as DNA: TGTGCCAGTAGTAACGGATGGAGCTCTGGAAACACCATATATTTT. Protein product: CASSNGWSSGNTIYF.

The chain links TRBV6-1 to TRBJ1-2; D gene ambiguous. The V gene's germline CDR1 is MNHNS and CDR2 SASEGT. Trimming cost V 2 bases and J 1 base, with 5 bases left between them. The CDR3 runs 13 residues. CDR3 sequence reads: CASSEFNNYGYTF. The CDR3 region has the DNA TGTGCCAGCAGTGAATTTAATAACTATGGCTACACCTTC.

This clone was detected only once. The gene calls are TRBV2 and TRBJ2-5; 7 nucleotides align to TRBD2. CDR3 size: 15 residues. The germline V gene encodes CDR1 SNHLY and CDR2 FYNNEI. Losses at the gene ends were 5 bases for V and 9 bases for J; bases not matched to a gene: 15. CDR3 bases: TGTGCCAGCAGTCTCCTAGCGGCACCATCTGGGTCCCAGTACTTC. As protein: CASSLLAAPSGSQYF.